These 19 T cell receptor beta chains originate from one sample sequenced in a study of blood T cell repertoires in COVID-19 (TCRdb year 2020). Library preparation used the immunoSEQ multiplex PCR assay. TCRdb limited this immuneACCESS table to in-frame rearrangements with V and J called. A share of clones is missing; checked studies link under half to unresolved V genes, and the rest is unexplained. This sample holds roughly 110,000 clones; 75% to 85% were observed only once. The ten most abundant clones make up roughly a tenth of the sample. Sequencing was carried out using peripheral blood. These receptor sequences come from a human donor in a cohort sampled during active COVID-19.

This clone was counted a single time. The V gene is TRBV5-3, the J gene TRBJ2-7; 12 positions match TRBD2. TRBV5-3 is noted as an ORF with a role that remains uncertain. V lost 3 bases and J lost 4; bases outside the gene matches: 11. This CDR3 has 17 amino acids. CDR3 bases: TGTGCCAGAAGCTCACTAGGACTAGCGGGATATGGGTACGAGCAGTACTTC. Protein sequence: CARSSLGLAGYGYEQYF.

The chain carries TRBV30 and TRBJ2-1; D possibly corresponds to TRBD2 (5 bases). The germline V gene encodes CDR1 GTSNPN and CDR2 SVGIG (reference sequence). This CDR3 has 13 residues. The V gene lost 0 bases and the J gene lost 4 bases, with 7 bases spanning the gap. The CDR3: CAWSVGGYNEQFF. Here the CDR3 DNA reads TGTGCCTGGAGTGTAGGAGGATACAATGAGCAGTTCTTC.

This rearrangement joins TRBV7-2 to TRBJ2-7; 10 bases fit TRBD2. The CDR3 loop spans 16 amino acids. Germline assignment: CDR1 SGHTA and CDR2 FQGNSA. V lost 6 bases and J lost 9; bases outside the gene matches: 17. The DNA for the CDR3 is TGTGCCAGCAGATCCGGGCGGGTTAGCGGGAGGAATCCGCAGTACTTC. Translated, it gives CASRSGRVSGRNPQYF.

The V gene is TRBV4-1, the J gene TRBJ1-6, with 9 nucleotides matching TRBD1. Germline V gives CDR1 MGHRA, CDR2 YSYEKL. This CDR3 is 17 amino acids long. J lost 9 bases, V lost 0 bases, and 9 bases had no gene match. The CDR3 region has the DNA TGCGCCAGCAGCCAAGATCCCGGGACAGGGATTGGTTCACCCCTCCACTTT. Translating it yields CASSQDPGTGIGSPLHF.

V gene TRBV15 combines with J gene TRBJ2-1; weak D call: TRBD2 (7 bases). Germline V lookup: CDR1 LNHNV, CDR2 YYDKDF (reference sequence). Trimming removed 5 bases at V and 8 bases at J, with 10 bases between. The CDR3 has 12 residues. The CDR3 loop is CATSGGADEQFF. The CDR3 nucleotides are TGTGCCACCAGCGGGGGGGCCGATGAGCAGTTCTTC.

The rearrangement links TRBV6-6 to TRBJ2-7; TRBD2 is a possible D gene (6 bases). V lost 7 bases and J 0 bases, leaving 10 bases between the germline ends. CDR3 length: 13 amino acids. Germline loops: CDR1 MNHNY, CDR2 SVGAGI (reference sequence). In DNA, the CDR3 is TGTGCCAGCATGGCGGGGATCTCCTACGAGCAGTACTTC. Translation gives CASMAGISYEQYF.

The rearrangement links TRBV27 to TRBJ2-7; 10 bases are a match to TRBD1. This CDR3 spans 15 amino acids. J lost 6 bases, V lost 2 bases, and 7 bases had no gene match. Germline assignment: CDR1 MNHEY and CDR2 SMNVEV (reference sequence). This CDR3 is CASSLPGQGHSEQYF. In nucleotides, the CDR3 is TGTGCCAGCAGTTTACCGGGACAGGGGCACTCCGAGCAGTACTTC.

The V and J genes are TRBV7-9 and TRBJ2-7, with TRBD1 matching over 7 bases. Looked up from germline, CDR1 is SEHNR and CDR2 is FQNEAQ (reference sequence). Trimming at V came to 4 bases and at J to 2 bases, leaving 11 bases not matched to a gene. The CDR3 has 16 amino acids. CDR3 loop: CASSSPPGDSTYEQYF. The CDR3 DNA sequence: TGTGCCAGCAGCTCACCCCCCGGGGACAGTACCTACGAGCAGTACTTC.

CDR3 DNA: TGTGCCAGCAGCCCCGGGACAGTGAACACCGGGGAGCTGTTTTTT. It codes for CASSPGTVNTGELFF. The rearrangement joins TRBV5-6 to TRBJ2-2; 7 bases align to TRBD1. Germline CDR1 reads SGHDT; CDR2 reads YYEEEE. The CDR3 contains 15 residues. With 4 bases clipped from V and 1 base from J, the junction kept 4 bases outside the gene matches.

V and J are TRBV5-8 and TRBJ2-5; D is possibly TRBD1 (6 bases). CDR1 is SGHTS and CDR2 is YDEGEE in the germline V gene. CDR3 length: 15 residues. The V end lost 5 bases, the J end lost 4 bases, and 18 bases lay between the germline ends. CDR3 sequence reads: CASSPFRQVGETQYF. DNA of the CDR3: TGTGCCAGCAGTCCATTTCGACAGGTGGGAGAGACCCAGTACTTC.

This chain uses TRBV7-2 with TRBJ1-2, with 9 bases identical to TRBD1. Trimming removed 2 bases from V and 6 bases from J; junction bases left unmatched: 7. The CDR3 runs to 15 residues. Germline lookup yields CDR1 SGHTA and CDR2 FQGNSA. CDR3 coding DNA: TGTGCCAGCAGCTTACAGGGACAGGGAATAGATGGCTACACCTTC. It translates to CASSLQGQGIDGYTF.

The gene calls are TRBV7-2 and TRBJ1-1; 7 nucleotides line up with TRBD1. In germline, CDR1 is SGHTA, CDR2 FQGNSA. V was clipped by 1 base and J by 10 bases; unmatched bases: 6. The CDR3 has 13 amino acids. CDR3: CASSLEQGIGAFF. In nucleotides, the CDR3 is TGTGCCAGCAGCTTAGAACAGGGGATTGGAGCTTTCTTT.

This chain joins TRBV6-1 and TRBJ2-5; 11 nucleotides agree with TRBD1. The CDR3 spans 16 residues. Germline assignment: CDR1 MNHNS and CDR2 SASEGT. V was clipped by 3 bases and J by 5 bases; unmatched bases: 8. In nucleotides, the CDR3 is TGTGCCAGCAGTGACCCCAACCGGGACAGGGGGGAGACCCAGTACTTC. Its translation is CASSDPNRDRGETQYF.

CDR3 region: CASSYPGVLNQPQHF. DNA for the CDR3: TGTGCCAGCAGTTACCCAGGGGTCCTCAATCAGCCCCAGCATTTT. The chain employs TRBV6-5 and TRBJ1-5; perhaps TRBD1 as D (6 bases). The germline gives CDR1 MNHEY, CDR2 SVGAGI. V lost 2 bases and J lost 3, with 11 bases in between. The CDR3 covers 15 residues.

The chain has TRBV6-5 and TRBJ2-7, with 8 bases aligning to TRBD2. The ends lost 6 bases at V and 5 bases at J; junction bases unmatched: 9. In germline, CDR1 is MNHEY, CDR2 SVGAGI. The CDR3 is 14 amino acids. The CDR3 region is CASSPRGGAHEQYF. In DNA, the CDR3 is TGTGCCAGCAGCCCCCGGGGGGGGGCCCACGAGCAGTACTTC.

This clone turned up a few times. The rearrangement joins TRBV7-2 to TRBJ1-5; 7 bases fit TRBD1. The CDR3 has 16 amino acids. The V segment lost 2 bases and the J segment 1 base; nucleotides outside the gene matches: 5. Germline V CDR1 and CDR2: SGHTA, FQGNSA. CDR3 sequence: CASSLTGQVSNQPQHF. The CDR3 bases are TGTGCCAGCAGCTTAACCGGACAGGTCAGCAATCAGCCCCAGCATTTT.

V usage is TRBV6-2 or TRBV6-3 and J usage is TRBJ2-7, with 8 bases aligning to TRBD2. CDR1 and CDR2 (germline): MNHEY, SVGEGT. V gave up 1 base and J gave up 2 bases; unmatched junction bases: 4. This CDR3 has 15 amino acids. The CDR3 spells CASSYFQRETYEQYF. CDR3 nucleotide sequence: TGTGCCAGCAGTTACTTCCAGCGGGAGACCTACGAGCAGTACTTC.

This chain joins TRBV20-1 and TRBJ2-5; possible D gene TRBD2, 6 bases. The CDR3 runs to 14 residues. The germline V and J ends were trimmed by 3 bases and 5 bases, with 16 bases remaining between them. In germline, CDR1 is DFQATT, CDR2 SNEGSKA (reference sequence). CDR3 protein: CSASFMRGRETQYF. Here the CDR3 DNA reads TGCAGTGCTAGTTTTATGCGGGGAAGGGAGACCCAGTACTTC.

The chain has TRBV2 and TRBJ2-7; D is perhaps TRBD2 (6 bases). The CDR3 is made up of 14 amino acids. Trimming took 3 bases from V and 7 from J, leaving 16 bases between them. In germline, CDR1 is SNHLY, CDR2 FYNNEI. CDR3 sequence (DNA): TGTGCCAGCAGTGAGAGGAGGGCGGCGGGTGAGCAGTACTTC. Translated, it gives CASSERRAAGEQYF. The whole variable domain, remainder taken from reference TRBV2 and TRBJ2-7, is EPEVTQTPSHQVTQMGQEVILRCVPISNHLYFYWYRQILGQKVEFLVSFYNNEISEKSEIFDDQFSVERPDGSNFTLKIRSTKLEDSAMYFCASSERRAAGEQYFGPGTRLTVT.